This is a list of T cell receptor beta chains from one sample in a study of blood T cell repertoires in COVID-19. The method was immunoSEQ multiplex PCR; TCRdb's version includes in-frame clones alone and lacks a portion of them. The sample carries 360,000 or so clones, roughly 87% recorded once. Sequenced sample: peripheral blood. The source is a woman in her sixties or seventies with COVID-19, enrolled during active disease. The conserved cysteine and the conserved F or W are not part of the CDR3 here. The D gene is left open where the match is weak.

v_call,d_call,cdr3_aa
TRBV6-2/TRBV6-3,.,ASSPLRSPLH
TRBV11-2,.,ASSFGRGDLSSGANVLT
TRBV5-6,.,ASSLEPGVPD
TRBV6-5,.,ASRHQSGNEKLF
TRBV20-1,.,SASSDRVGGELF
TRBV6-5,TRBD1,ASSAGTGGDYGYT
TRBV7-9,TRBD1,ASSFRQGAFFLNTGELF
TRBV27,TRBD2,ASSIVGGKETQY
TRBV6-5,TRBD1,ASGRTGSFYEQY
TRBV7-9,TRBD1,ASSPSPDRGSRYGYT
TRBV7-2,.,ASSLVGGGFNEKLF
TRBV7-8,.,ASSSSRVAVKANYGYT
TRBV7-3,.,ASSTGRTTKETQY
TRBV27,TRBD1,ASRPGAGGGRYTEAF
TRBV18,.,ASSPDYTDTQY
TRBV19,.,ASSTTESSYNSPLH
TRBV18,TRBD1,ASSGSRGYTEAF
TRBV28,TRBD1,ASRLDRVTGYT
TRBV6-5,.,ASSKRASNTGELF
TRBV7-6,.,ASSKEQGSNEKLF
TRBV11-2,.,ASSPTGDEQF
TRBV7-3,TRBD2,ASSLGVAGGNEQF
TRBV5-8,.,ASSLVNTPLLYGYT
TRBV28,.,ASSSLGTSLAKNIQY
TRBV21-1,.,ASSKDSGGTLNTGELF
TRBV11-2,TRBD1,AGGQGASDTQY
TRBV7-9,.,ASTTLQGGNSPLH
TRBV18,TRBD2,ASSKTSGENEQF
TRBV29-1,TRBD2,SVRASGGAVPGELF
TRBV18,.,ASSPPRGVYEQY
TRBV28,.,ASSLGGGGEANYGYT
TRBV6-5,.,ASSPRYRENQPQH
TRBV28,.,ASSSRGYT
TRBV19,.,ASTQPRGAKNTGELF
TRBV18,.,ASSPPRRGLDEKLF
TRBV6-5,.,ASSSGVGIY
TRBV5-8,.,ASSLWGGGGYT
TRBV9,TRBD1,ASSTAIVDRGRTGELF
TRBV7-6,.,ASSPLGGGPDTQY
TRBV5-1,.,ASSPTSGNQPQH
TRBV7-9,TRBD1,ASSPHRGQETQY
TRBV19,.,ASSIDFEVRNNYGYT
TRBV7-9,.,ASSPRWAGSNYGYT
TRBV28,.,ASSTPGRGTDTQY
TRBV5-1,TRBD1,ASSLTGDNQPQH
TRBV2,.,ASSAGYEQY
TRBV10-1,.,ASSESGENSPLH
TRBV20-1,.,SASRAETQY
TRBV28,.,ASSLWGASNQPQH
TRBV3-1/TRBV3-2,TRBD1,ASSPGQGFTDTQY
TRBV7-9,.,ASSLQGNTEAF
TRBV2,TRBD2,ASSSSGGIGELF
TRBV28,.,ASKSLLAAVDGTEAF
TRBV6-5,.,ASSYSASAETQY
TRBV28,TRBD1,ASSSWTGGDYGYT
TRBV3-1/TRBV3-2,.,ASSRYYNEQF
TRBV4-1,.,ASSQDMGGPQETQY
TRBV27,TRBD1,ASSKDRGHSNQPQH
TRBV28,.,ASSPHYGRGGTDTQY
TRBV5-1,TRBD1,ASSLDGTVMNSYEQY